This T cell receptor beta chain was profiled in a study of regulatory T cells in long-lasting Graves disease. V lost 0 bases, J lost 6 bases, and 11 bases lay in between. The length of the CDR3 is 14 residues. Germline CDR1 and CDR2: SEHNR and FQNEAQ (reference sequence). Arm-PCR of CDR3 regions and iRepertoire HTBI primers were the basis on which TCR beta libraries were built. Each CDR3 protein gets one entry after TCRdb re-called the multiplex PCR reads with MiXCR. This table holds more than 450,000 distinct CDR3 sequences, about 11% found once. This clonotype appeared a few times. Time point of the sample: newly diagnosed GD, antithyroid drugs for less than 3 months. Making the TCR library involved RNA that had been extracted from PBMCs. Doctors identified Graves' disease using the American Thyroid Association guidelines. These data are also associated with another study on T cells in Graves' hyperthyroidism and ophthalmopathy.

The TCR was taken from a woman aged 25-40 years with Graves disease. Material: peripheral blood mononuclear cells (PBMCs), obtained at new diagnosis, from a patient treated with antithyroid drugs. The chain couples TRBV7-9 to TRBJ1-2; possibly TRBD1 for D (5 bases). The CDR3 is CASSLAIGVDGYTF. The CDR3 DNA sequence: TGTGCCAGCAGCTTAGCGATAGGGGTTGATGGCTACACCTTC.